This is a list of T cell receptor beta chains from one sample in a study of shared clonotypes between healthy human individuals. Assay: immunoSEQ multiplex PCR; the TCRdb copy retains only in-frame clones and omits some. The sample lists over a million clones; approximately 97% were seen once. Material: naive CD4+ T cells sorted from blood. These receptors all stem from a man aged 25 to 45 in good health. CDR3s leave out the opening cysteine and the closing phenylalanine or tryptophan. Each record gives: D gene, clone size, J gene, V gene, CDR3 protein. The D gene is left open where the match is weak. Part of the rows lack a size; the others show once, few, many or a class for expanded clones.

TRBD2,.,TRBJ2-1,TRBV10-3,AISSGTRSNEQF
.,.,TRBJ2-3,TRBV9,ASSVIGASTDTQY
.,.,TRBJ1-1,TRBV28,ASSSQGNTEAF
TRBD1,.,TRBJ1-2,TRBV28,ASRTGGMLGYGYT
.,.,TRBJ2-7,TRBV20-1,SASLDEQY
.,.,TRBJ2-7,TRBV4-1,ASSQDPPGILYEQY
TRBD1,.,TRBJ2-5,TRBV9,ASSPLGRSRQGETQY
.,.,TRBJ2-5,TRBV11-2,ASSREETQY
.,once,TRBJ2-3,TRBV14,ASSQLGTDTQY
.,.,TRBJ2-7,TRBV18,ASSPGVREQY
.,.,TRBJ1-1,TRBV5-4,ASSLGGLTEAF
.,.,TRBJ1-1,TRBV10-3,AIRTESVGTEAF
.,once,TRBJ1-5,TRBV10-2,ASSDLRDQPQH
TRBD1,.,TRBJ2-1,TRBV9,ASSVEGQGGNEQF
TRBD2,.,TRBJ2-7,TRBV10-2,ASSELGLAGNEQY
TRBD1,.,TRBJ2-7,TRBV5-6,ASARDRRYEQY
TRBD1,.,TRBJ2-5,TRBV29-1,SVGGQGPLETQY
TRBD2,.,TRBJ2-3,TRBV15,ATSMNHGTSGRSTDTQY
.,.,TRBJ1-5,TRBV5-5,ASSQGNANQPQH
.,once,TRBJ2-7,TRBV7-8,ASSLVGGYEQY
TRBD2,.,TRBJ2-3,TRBV25-1,ASLGLSSTDTQY
.,.,TRBJ2-3,TRBV4-1,ASSQDTSTDTQY
.,once,TRBJ2-1,TRBV9,ASSEGPYNEQF
.,.,TRBJ1-2,TRBV6-1,ASSPATNYGYT
.,.,TRBJ2-7,TRBV18,ASSTGLSYEQY
.,once,TRBJ1-1,TRBV7-2,ASSLHGGANTEAF
TRBD2,.,TRBJ2-3,TRBV18,ASSSTSGRAGDTQY
.,.,TRBJ1-5,TRBV2,ASTYLEISRDQPQH
TRBD2,.,TRBJ2-1,TRBV6-5,ASTPGLAGGGEQF
.,.,TRBJ2-1,TRBV7-9,ASSPRGPSDEQF
.,.,TRBJ2-1,TRBV7-9,ASAPLASNEQF
.,.,TRBJ1-2,TRBV5-1,ASRESPGVRYGYT
.,.,TRBJ1-5,TRBV9,ASSVGPSLNSNQPQH
TRBD2,once,TRBJ2-1,TRBV15,ATRDPSGRALEQF
TRBD2,.,TRBJ2-1,TRBV27,ASSFLTSGYNEQF
TRBD2,.,TRBJ2-1,TRBV28,ASQHSARMREGRYNEQF
.,.,TRBJ2-1,TRBV28,ASHAGYNEQF
.,.,TRBJ2-7,TRBV28,ASSLSSYEQY
.,.,TRBJ2-7,TRBV2,ASSDFYEQY
TRBD2,.,TRBJ2-5,TRBV25-1,ASSDPRTSGRARY
.,.,TRBJ2-3,TRBV2,ASSESIRLRTDTQY